The TCR beta chain under discussion was sequenced for a study of CD4 T cells in relation to SARS-CoV-2 and coronaviruses. Study as a whole: No peptide or an HIV-1 Nef peptide pool served as negative control.

CD4+ T cells from unexposed donors were obtained before the COVID-19 pandemic (2011-2018). CD4+ T cells were isolated from the cells after 10 days of culture. Repertoires were generated with immunoSEQ multiplex PCR, while TCRdb's copy carries only in-frame clones and drops some. There are 20,000 to 25,000 clones in the sample; around 76% occur only once, and around 11% lies in the top ten. The V and J ends lost 4 bases and 0 bases, in that order; junction bases with no gene match: 5. Germline CDR1 reads SGHNT; CDR2 reads YYREEE (reference sequence). This CDR3 region has 16 residues. As regards this clone: As yet, its antigen is unknown.

The sequencing sample was made of CD4+ T cells from PBMCs, cultured in vitro. The chain has TRBV5-4 and TRBJ2-1; 9 nucleotides match TRBD2. The sequence was obtained from a human donor in good health. Here the CDR3 reads CASSPYSGSSYNEQFF. The CDR3 bases are TGTGCCAGCAGCCCGTATAGCGGGAGCTCCTACAATGAGCAGTTCTTC.